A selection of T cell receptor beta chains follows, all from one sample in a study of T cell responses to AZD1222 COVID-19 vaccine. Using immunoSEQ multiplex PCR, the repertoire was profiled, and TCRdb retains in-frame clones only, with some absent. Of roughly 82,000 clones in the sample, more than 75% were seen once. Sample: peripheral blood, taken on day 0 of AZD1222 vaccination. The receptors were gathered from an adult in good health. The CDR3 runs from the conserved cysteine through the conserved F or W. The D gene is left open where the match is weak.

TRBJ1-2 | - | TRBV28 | TGTGCCAGCCATTTTGGGGTAGATGGCTACACCTTC | CASHFGVDGYTF
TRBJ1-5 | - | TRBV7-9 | TGTGCCAGCAGCTTAGCGACGGGAAGGGGGAACAATCAGCCCCAGCATTTT | CASSLATGRGNNQPQHF
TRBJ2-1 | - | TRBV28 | TGTGCCAGCACAAAGGTTTTCCACAATGAGCAGTTCTTC | CASTKVFHNEQFF
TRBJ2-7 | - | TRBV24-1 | TGTGCCACCAGTGCTACAGGGAGCGGCGAGCAGTACTTC | CATSATGSGEQYF
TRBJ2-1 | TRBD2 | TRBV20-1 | TGCAGTGCTAGTGCATCTCCGTGGAGCGGGGTGAGCTCCTACAATGAGCAGTTCTTC | CSASASPWSGVSSYNEQFF
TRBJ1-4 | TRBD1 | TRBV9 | TGTGCCAGCGGTGGGACAGGGGGATCTACAGCAACTAATGAAAAACTGTTTTTT | CASGGTGGSTATNEKLFF
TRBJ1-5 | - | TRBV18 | TGTGCCAGCTCCCCCACAGGGAGGGTTGACCAGCCCCAGCATTTT | CASSPTGRVDQPQHF
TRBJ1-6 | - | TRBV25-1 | TGTGCCAGCAGTGATTCAGGGAATAATTCACCCCTCCACTTT | CASSDSGNNSPLHF
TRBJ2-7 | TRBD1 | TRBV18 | TGTGCCAGCTCACCCCGAGGGCAGGGGGCGGAGCAGTACTTC | CASSPRGQGAEQYF
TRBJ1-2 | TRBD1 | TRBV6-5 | TGTGCCAGCAGTTACTCCGCAGGGGGTAATGGCTACACCTTC | CASSYSAGGNGYTF
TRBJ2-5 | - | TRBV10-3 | TGTGCCATCAGTGAATCGGGGGCCCAAGAGACCCAGTACTTC | CAISESGAQETQYF
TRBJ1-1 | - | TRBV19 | TGTGCCAGTAGTAGGGAGGCGTGGACTGAAGCTTTCTTT | CASSREAWTEAFF
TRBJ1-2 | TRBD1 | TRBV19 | TGTGCCAGTAGTCTCCTCCCGGGACAGGGGGAGCATGGCTACACCTTC | CASSLLPGQGEHGYTF